A single sample gave rise to the 2 T cell receptor beta chains below, sequenced in a study of regulatory T cells in long-lasting Graves disease. Described time point: newly diagnosed GD, antithyroid drugs for less than 3 months. Construction of the TCR library relied on RNA isolated from PBMCs. Assembly of TCR beta libraries relied on iRepertoire HTBI primers together with Arm-PCR of CDR3 regions. TCRdb recomputed calls from the multiplex PCR reads with MiXCR, one row per CDR3 protein. The table includes about 300,000 distinct CDR3 sequences, 18% detected once. The source was peripheral blood mononuclear cells (PBMCs), collected at new diagnosis, from a patient treated with antithyroid drugs. The receptors here all came from a female donor with Graves disease.

In its sample, this clonotype was seen a few times. The chain links TRBV5-4 to TRBJ1-2; maybe TRBD1 (5 bases). V lost 4 bases and J lost 8, with 15 bases in between. The CDR3 loop spans 13 amino acids. Germline CDR1 reads SGHNT; CDR2 reads YYREEE (reference sequence). This CDR3 reads CASSPPGPMGYTF. CDR3 sequence (DNA): TGTGCCAGCAGCCCTCCGGGGCCTATGGGCTACACCTTC.

As to this clonotype: Just one base apart from a much larger clone, this may be a read error. The CDR3 ends on some other residue instead of the conserved phenylalanine or tryptophan, so this is likely a read error. V gene TRBV12-3 or TRBV12-4 combines with J gene TRBJ1-5; D is uncertain. With 7 bases removed from V and 3 bases from J, the gap between germline ends came to 13 bases. The CDR3 loop spans 14 amino acids. In DNA form, the CDR3 reads TGTGCCAGCACCCGGGTGGGTACCAATCAGCCCCAGCATTCT. Its protein product is CASTRVGTNQPQHS.